The TCR beta chain under discussion was sequenced for a study of vaccination and CD4 T cells after COVID-19. A word on this clonotype: The antigen is unknown.

With the Oncomine TCR Beta short-read assay, DNA from cultured CD4+ T cells was sequenced. TCRdb reanalysed the PCR reads using MiXCR and keeps one entry per CDR3 protein. The sample has over 4,500 distinct CDR3 sequences; roughly 45% are singletons. The length of the CDR3 is 15 residues. V dropped 2 bases and J dropped 5; count of bases not matched to a gene: 2. Germline CDR1 SGHNT, CDR2 YYREEE (reference sequence). Regarding treatment: approximately 11-day PBMC culture with coronavirus spike peptide pools or control peptides (ViraFEST assay). The clonotype originates from a human donor who had recovered from COVID-19. This chain links TRBV5-4 with TRBJ2-3; 13 nucleotides align to TRBD2. Sequences were obtained from CD4+ T cells from blood, cultured in vitro. The CDR3 nucleotides are TGTGCCAGCAGCTTAAGACTAGCGGGGGGAGATACGCAGTATTTT. Its protein product is CASSLRLAGGDTQYF.